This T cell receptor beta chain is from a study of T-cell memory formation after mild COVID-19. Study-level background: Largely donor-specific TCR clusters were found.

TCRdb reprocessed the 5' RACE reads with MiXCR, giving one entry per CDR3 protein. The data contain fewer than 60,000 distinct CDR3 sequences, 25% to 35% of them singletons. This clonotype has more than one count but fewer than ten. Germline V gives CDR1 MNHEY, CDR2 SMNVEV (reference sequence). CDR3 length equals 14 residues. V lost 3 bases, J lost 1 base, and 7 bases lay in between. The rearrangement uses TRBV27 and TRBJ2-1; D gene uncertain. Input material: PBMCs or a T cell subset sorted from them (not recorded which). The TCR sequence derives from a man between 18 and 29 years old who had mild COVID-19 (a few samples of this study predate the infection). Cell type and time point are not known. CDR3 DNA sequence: TGTGCCAGCAGTTTCAGCCATTCCTACAATGAGCAGTTCTTC. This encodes CASSFSHSYNEQFF.